This is a list of T cell receptor beta chains from one sample in a study of neurological immune-mediated disorders. MiXCR was run by TCRdb on the 5' RACE reads, yielding one entry per CDR3 protein. The data hold tens of thousands of distinct CDR3 sequences, with approximately 4.6% observed a single time. Sequencing input: PBMCs. These receptors were obtained from a woman aged 55 to 70 with multiple sclerosis. Each CDR3 is given with its conserved first and last residue. A D gene is named only where the DNA matches it firmly. The size field reads how often the clone was seen (once, few, many) or a class if it is expanded.

D gene,J gene,clone size,V gene,CDR3 protein,CDR3 DNA
-,TRBJ2-1,many,TRBV6-6,CASSYQGGNYNEQFF,TGTGCCAGTAGTTACCAGGGTGGAAACTACAATGAGCAGTTCTTC
-,TRBJ1-4,many,TRBV5-1,CASSTSGATNEKLFF,TGCGCCAGCAGCACCTCAGGGGCAACTAATGAAAAACTGTTTTTT
-,TRBJ1-6,many,TRBV7-9,CASKKGSGRDNSPLHF,TGTGCCAGCAAAAAAGGGTCGGGACGGGATAATTCACCCCTCCACTTT
-,TRBJ2-2,many,TRBV7-2,CASSFGGLLTGELFF,TGTGCCAGCAGCTTCGGAGGGCTTCTCACCGGGGAGCTGTTTTTT
TRBD2,TRBJ2-1,many,TRBV5-1,CASSSQAGGPYEQFF,TGCGCCAGCAGTTCCCAAGCGGGGGGGCCCTATGAGCAGTTCTTC
-,TRBJ2-4,many,TRBV29-1,CSVDRGDIQYF,TGCAGCGTTGATAGGGGGGACATTCAGTACTTC
TRBD1,TRBJ1-3,many,TRBV6-5,CASSYRGQSSGNTIYF,TGTGCCAGCAGTTACAGGGGACAGAGCTCTGGAAACACCATATATTTT
TRBD1,TRBJ1-2,many,TRBV7-2,CASSQGQALRGYTF,TGTGCCAGCAGCCAGGGACAGGCCCTTAGGGGCTACACCTTC
TRBD1,TRBJ1-1,many,TRBV7-2,CASNSDRVNTEAFF,TGTGCCAGCAACTCGGACAGGGTGAACACTGAAGCTTTCTTT
-,TRBJ2-3,many,TRBV7-2,CASSPRETTDTQYF,TGTGCCAGCAGTCCCCGAGAAACAACAGATACGCAGTATTTT
TRBD1,TRBJ2-7,many,TRBV5-1,CASSLAGTGVGEQYF,TGCGCCAGCAGCTTGGCCGGGACAGGGGTGGGCGAGCAGTACTTC
-,TRBJ1-1,many,TRBV5-1,CASSRGDYTEAFF,TGCGCCAGCAGCAGGGGTGACTACACTGAAGCTTTCTTT
-,TRBJ1-1,many,TRBV10-2,CASSGPGPNTEAFF,TGCGCCAGCAGTGGTCCGGGACCGAACACTGAAGCTTTCTTT